This T cell receptor (beta chain) was documented in a study of blood T cell repertoires in COVID-19. V shed 2 bases and J 1 base; nucleotides not matched to a gene: 7. Germline V gene lookup returns CDR1 SGHTA and CDR2 FQGNSA. The CDR3 totals 18 residues. In the authors' workflow: For nucleated cells, counts were estimated from reference gene primer amplification. The table came from immunoSEQ multiplex PCR; TCRdb's copy has only in-frame clones and leaves some out. The V and J calls and clone size come from that table; D and trimming were worked out from the DNA. The profile shows 250,000 to 300,000 clones, about nine tenths of them singletons.

The source material was peripheral blood. V gene TRBV7-2 combines with J gene TRBJ2-1, with 11 positions matching TRBD2. The receptor was derived from a woman in her twenties or thirties with COVID-19, enrolled during active disease. CDR3 nucleotide sequence: TGTGCCAGCAGCTTAAGGCTAGCGGGAGGAGGATCCTACAATGAGCAGTTCTTC. This sequence encodes CASSLRLAGGGSYNEQFF. Supplemented by reference TRBV7-2 and TRBJ2-1, the full variable domain reads GAGVSQSPSNKVTEKGKDVELRCDPISGHTALYWYRQSLGQGLEFLIYFQGNSAPDKSGLPSDRFSAERTGGSVSTLTIQRTQQEDSAVYLCASSLRLAGGGSYNEQFFGPGTRLTVL.